The clone carrying this T cell receptor (beta chain) showed up just a few times. Its specificity is not known. The sample is drawn from a study of cytomegalovirus exposure and HLA in healthy donors. The PCR made use of 60 Vbeta and 13 Jbeta primers. In the original analysis: Roughly 80 million unique TCR beta chains, some 11 million shared, were counted in a later analysis. Some clones are missing from TCRdb's copy, which holds only in-frame ones; the method was immunoSEQ multiplex PCR. D and trimming were read from the DNA, whereas the V and J calls and clone size are those reported in that table. The sample has about 240,000 clones; roughly 84% are singletons. Study-level results: Reportedly, diagnosis of cytomegalovirus status by the classifier showed high specificity and sensitivity. In a later analysis, CMV-associated beta chains were mostly HLA-associated, it appeared.

Germline loops: CDR1 GTSNPN, CDR2 SVGIG (reference sequence). V lost 1 base and J lost 2; bases outside the gene matches: 1. CDR3 size: 14 residues. The receptor comes from a girl aged 2-10 years in good health and CMV-seronegative. The rearrangement uses TRBV30 and TRBJ1-5; 8 nucleotides line up with TRBD1. Material: PBMCs. The CDR3 DNA is TGTGCCTGGAGTGCGACAGGGGGCAATCAGCCCCAGCATTTT. Amino acid sequence: CAWSATGGNQPQHF.